These 26 T cell receptor beta chains were all obtained from the same sample, sequenced in a study of T cells after yellow fever vaccination (dated by TCRdb to 2018 to 2020). The treatment or condition label on this specimen signifies: live attenuated yellow fever vaccine strain. Library creation used 5' RACE. Sequencing took place on an Illumina HiSeq 2500. TCRdb trimmed the raw reads at Q25, called clones with MiXCR and kept productive beta chains. Records with the same CDR3 protein are collapsed into one entry carrying the most frequent genes and DNA. The table for this sample lists about 350,000 distinct CDR3 sequences; about 7.8% of them were counted only once. Of the sample, roughly 18% is held by the ten largest clones. The starting material was PBMCs, obtained more than 35 days after the first yellow fever vaccination. These receptors came from a man in his late teens or twenties who received the YFV17D yellow fever vaccine.

This clonotype has at least ten counts. The gene calls are TRBV30 and TRBJ2-7; D possibly uses TRBD1 or TRBD2 (6 bases each). The V gene's germline CDR1 is GTSNPN and CDR2 SVGIG (reference sequence). Trimming removed 0 bases at V and 2 bases at J, with 11 bases between. The CDR3 is 14 residues long. CDR3 in amino acids: CAWSVGGTPYEQYF. DNA of the CDR3: TGTGCCTGGAGTGTAGGGGGGACCCCCTACGAGCAGTACTTC.

In this sample, this clonotype turned up a few times. The chain employs TRBV3-1 and TRBJ2-1; the D is unclear. Germline loops: CDR1 LGHDT, CDR2 YNNKEL (reference sequence). The CDR3 has 16 residues. V lost 0 bases and J 5 bases, leaving 14 bases between the germline ends. CDR3 loop: CASSQDPLVEDNEQFF. The CDR3 DNA sequence: TGTGCCAGCAGCCAAGATCCCCTAGTTGAGGACAATGAGCAGTTCTTC.

This chain uses TRBV4-2 with TRBJ1-4, with D hard to call. Germline-derived CDR1 and CDR2 are LGHNA and YNFKEQ. The CDR3 has 17 amino acids. The V end was cut by 0 bases, the J end by 0 bases, with 11 bases between. The CDR3, as DNA: TGTGCCAGCAGCCAAGATCAAGGGTCCTCAACTAATGAAAAACTGTTTTTT. Its protein product is CASSQDQGSSTNEKLFF.

This clonotype occurred a few times. CDR3 sequence (DNA): TGTGCCAGCAGTTTAAGGAGGGTAACCGGCACTGAAGCTTTCTTT. Amino acid sequence: CASSLRRVTGTEAFF. The genes are TRBV27 and TRBJ1-1, with D unclear. The CDR3 contains 15 residues. Per the germline V gene, CDR1 is MNHEY and CDR2 is SMNVEV (reference sequence). With 2 bases removed from V and 4 bases from J, the gap between germline ends came to 14 bases.

The chain is built from TRBV12-3 or TRBV12-4 and TRBJ2-5; tentatively, D is TRBD2 (5 bases). V was pared by 1 base and J by 4 bases, with 16 bases between. The CDR3 loop spans 16 amino acids. The DNA for the CDR3 is TGTGCCAGCAGTTTAGGTGAAGGATTGGAGGCAGAGACCCAGTACTTC. This translates into CASSLGEGLEAETQYF.

V and J are TRBV12-3 or TRBV12-4 and TRBJ1-1; no firm D call. The V end lost 3 bases, the J end lost 5 bases, and 10 bases lay between the germline ends. This CDR3 has 13 residues. The chain's CDR3 is CASSFTGRTEAFF. In nucleotides, the CDR3 is TGTGCCAGCAGTTTCACGGGGAGGACTGAAGCTTTCTTT.

This chain links TRBV19 with TRBJ2-3; D call uncertain. Germline V CDR1 and CDR2: LNHDA, SQIVND (reference sequence). Trimming took off 6 bases at V and 2 bases at J, with 18 bases between the two ends. This CDR3 comprises 16 residues. The chain's CDR3 is CASSALPDWNTDTQYF. The DNA of the CDR3 is TGTGCCAGTAGCGCCCTCCCGGATTGGAACACAGATACGCAGTATTTT.

This clonotype was seen a few times. The chain couples TRBV19 to TRBJ2-2; D is perhaps TRBD1 (6 bases). The CDR3 spans 15 residues. With 0 bases removed from V and 5 bases from J, the gap between germline ends came to 10 bases. Germline values: CDR1 LNHDA, CDR2 SQIVND (reference sequence). CDR3 sequence: CASSIEGARTGELFF. The CDR3 DNA reads TGTGCCAGTAGTATAGAGGGGGCGAGGACCGGGGAGCTGTTTTTT.

The rearrangement joins TRBV27 to TRBJ1-2; D unclear. Germline CDR1 MNHEY, CDR2 SMNVEV (reference sequence). The V gene lost 4 bases and the J gene lost 4 bases, with 10 bases spanning the gap. CDR3 length: 13 residues. CDR3 amino acids: CASSSRRSYGYTF. The CDR3 DNA follows: TGTGCCAGCAGTTCCAGACGTAGCTATGGCTACACCTTC.

The rearrangement uses TRBV7-9 and TRBJ2-5; weak D call: TRBD1 (6 bases). The CDR3 covers 15 residues. V was shortened by 2 bases and J by 5 bases, with 15 bases between the two germline ends. CDR1 is SEHNR, CDR2 FQNEAQ, per germline (reference sequence). CDR3 residues: CASSLSGAQEETQYF. The CDR3 region has the DNA TGTGCCAGCAGCTTATCAGGGGCCCAGGAGGAGACCCAGTACTTC.

The chain has TRBV7-6 and TRBJ2-1, with a possible D match to TRBD2 (5 bases). With 6 bases removed from V and 2 bases from J, the gap between germline ends came to 20 bases. This CDR3 is built from 17 residues. Germline CDR1 reads SGHVS; CDR2 reads FNYEAQ. CDR3 nucleotides: TGTGCCAGCAGTCAGTCCCTAGCCCTGATTACCTACAATGAGCAGTTCTTC. Translating it yields CASSQSLALITYNEQFF.

The rearrangement joins TRBV11-2 to TRBJ2-7; perhaps TRBD2 as D (6 bases). The germline V and J ends were trimmed by 2 bases and 0 bases, with 11 bases remaining between them. This CDR3 region has 15 residues. Germline assignment: CDR1 SGHAT and CDR2 FQNNGV. The CDR3 here is CASSLPGVSSYEQYV. The CDR3 DNA reads as TGTGCCAGCAGCTTACCGGGGGTCAGCTCCTACGAGCAGTACGTC.

This clonotype appeared a few times. V is TRBV30 and J is TRBJ2-2; unclear D gene. Trimming removed 2 bases at V and 6 bases at J, with 4 bases between. This CDR3 region has 11 residues. Germline-derived CDR1 and CDR2 are GTSNPN and SVGIG (reference sequence). CDR3 amino acids: CAWSYPGELFF. Here the CDR3 DNA reads TGTGCCTGGAGTTATCCCGGGGAGCTGTTTTTT. Supplemented by reference TRBV30 and TRBJ2-2, the full variable domain reads SQTIHQWPATLVQPVGSPLSLECTVEGTSNPNLYWYRQAAGRGLQLLFYSVGIGQISSEVPQNLSASRPQDRQFILSSKKLLLSDSGFYLCAWSYPGELFFGEGSRLTVL.

V usage is TRBV5-1 and J usage is TRBJ1-4, with TRBD1 matching over 8 bases. CDR3 length equals 14 residues. Germline-derived CDR1 and CDR2 are SGHRS and YFSETQ. With V trimmed by 4 bases and J by 8 bases, 7 bases remained unmatched. CDR3: CASSSGQGGEKLFF. The CDR3, as DNA: TGCGCCAGCAGCAGTGGACAGGGAGGCGAAAAACTGTTTTTT.

This clonotype has a handful of counts. In nucleotides, the CDR3 is TGCGCCAGCAGCCAAGGGGCGGCTAGGGCCCTCCACTTT. Translation: CASSQGAARALHF. The rearrangement links TRBV4-1 to TRBJ1-6; D uncertain. Germline V gene data show CDR1 as MGHRA and CDR2 as YSYEKL. This CDR3 region has 13 residues. Trimming removed 1 base at V and 14 bases at J, with 12 bases between.

The DNA for the CDR3 is TGTGCCAGCAACTCACAGTCACAGGGGTGGACTGAAGCTTTCTTT. As protein: CASNSQSQGWTEAFF. The chain combines TRBV28 with TRBJ1-1; 7 bases agree with TRBD1. The V and J ends lost 7 bases and 5 bases, in that order; junction bases with no gene match: 13. The germline V gene encodes CDR1 MDHEN and CDR2 SYDVKM. The CDR3 contains 15 residues.

The sample holds a few counts of this clonotype. V gene TRBV5-4 combines with J gene TRBJ1-1, with D tentatively TRBD1 (5 bases). There are 14 residues in the CDR3. V lost 0 bases and J lost 6, with 12 bases in between. The germline CDR1 and CDR2 sequences are SGHNT and YYREEE (reference sequence). The CDR3 DNA reads as TGTGCCAGCAGCTTGGCCGGGGGAAGGTCTGAAGCTTTCTTT. Its translation is CASSLAGGRSEAFF.

This clonotype was detected only a few times. The chain recombines TRBV5-1 with TRBJ1-1; D not resolved. This CDR3 is built from 14 residues. Germline CDR1 is SGHRS and CDR2 is YFSETQ. Trimming shortened V by 5 bases and J by 1 base, and 12 bases separated the two germline ends. The CDR3 region is CASRTMHTNTEAFF. DNA for the CDR3: TGCGCCAGCAGAACCATGCACACGAACACTGAAGCTTTCTTT.

This clonotype was picked up a small number of times. The rearrangement links TRBV5-1 to TRBJ1-2; D possibly corresponds to TRBD1 (5 bases). Germline V gene data show CDR1 as SGHRS and CDR2 as YFSETQ. The CDR3 has 19 residues. The germline V and J ends were trimmed by 0 bases and 3 bases, with 24 bases remaining between them. The CDR3 protein is CASSLALGGQKPDDYGYTF. As DNA, the CDR3 is TGCGCCAGCAGCTTGGCCTTGGGAGGACAAAAACCTGACGACTATGGCTACACCTTC.

This sequence joins TRBV10-3 and TRBJ2-2; possibly TRBD1 for D (5 bases). The germline V and J ends were trimmed by 7 bases and 4 bases, with 7 bases remaining between them. Germline V gene sequence: CDR1 ENHRY, CDR2 SYGVKD. This CDR3 is built from 12 residues. DNA for the CDR3: TGTGCCATCAATACAGGCACCGGGGAGCTGTTTTTT. This encodes CAINTGTGELFF.

The rearrangement uses TRBV7-9 and TRBJ2-1, with 7 bases fitting TRBD1. The V gene end was trimmed by 5 bases and the J gene end by 16 bases; junction bases not matched to a gene: 11. The CDR3 runs 12 residues. Germline-derived CDR1 and CDR2 are SEHNR and FQNEAQ (reference sequence). The CDR3: CASSPRSRDSFF. Here the CDR3 DNA reads TGTGCCAGCAGCCCCAGAAGTCGGGACAGCTTCTTC.

The chain recombines TRBV5-1 with TRBJ1-2; D not certain. With 5 bases removed from V and 8 bases from J, the gap between germline ends came to 13 bases. The V gene's germline CDR1 is SGHRS and CDR2 YFSETQ. The length of the CDR3 is 12 residues. The CDR3: CASRIAMDGYTF. For the CDR3, the DNA is TGCGCCAGCAGGATTGCTATGGACGGCTACACCTTC.

The gene calls are TRBV2 and TRBJ1-4; D is undetermined. The CDR3 contains 14 residues. CDR1 and CDR2 (germline): SNHLY, FYNNEI. Trimming pared 1 base from V and 5 bases from J, leaving 8 bases between. CDR3 loop: CASSEVAANEKLFF. The CDR3 bases are TGTGCCAGCAGTGAAGTGGCAGCAAATGAAAAACTGTTTTTT.

This clonotype was found many times. The gene calls are TRBV24-1 and TRBJ2-3, with 10 bases matching TRBD1. The germline CDR1 and CDR2 sequences are KGHDR and SFDVKD. The CDR3 is made up of 17 amino acids. The trim removed 0 bases at V and 1 base at J, leaving 3 bases unmatched. The CDR3: CATSDLRGTGGTDTQYF. The CDR3 bases are TGTGCCACCAGTGATTTGCGGGGGACAGGGGGCACAGATACGCAGTATTTT.

The J gene is TRBJ2-7, the V gene TRBV12-3 or TRBV12-4; 7 bases map to TRBD1. The CDR3 is made up of 15 amino acids. Trimming took 6 bases from V and 3 from J; bases not matched to a gene: 11. The CDR3 nucleotides read TGTGCCAGCAGCCGCCGGACAGGAGCCCACTACGAGCAGTACTTC. Residues: CASSRRTGAHYEQYF.

The genes are TRBV3-1 and TRBJ2-1; 9 bases are shared with TRBD2. Germline CDR1 LGHDT, CDR2 YNNKEL (reference sequence). CDR3 size: 20 residues. V lost 4 bases to trimming and J lost 0 bases; unmatched junction nucleotides: 16. The CDR3 coding sequence is TGTGCCAGCAGCCGGGGGATTCGTGCTAGCGGGGCGCCCTCCTACAATGAGCAGTTCTTC. Protein product: CASSRGIRASGAPSYNEQFF.